The T cell receptor beta chain described here comes from a study of graft-versus-host responses after intestinal transplantation. Study summary: Once they had received anti-thymocyte globulin induction, all recipients took tacrolimus and steroids for approximately three years. Study-level results: Recipient marrow contained GvH clones, some of which appeared first in ileum or blood. Peak circulating GvH clone levels tracked with early post-transplant HvG declines. High graft-versus-host to host-versus-graft T cell clonal ratios marked allografts of patients with graft-donor macrochimerism.

Generated by immunoSEQ multiplex PCR, the TCRdb table keeps only in-frame clones and is missing some. Of tens of thousands of clones in the sample, about 87% were seen once. This clone has just one count. Its cognate antigen is unknown. Losses at the gene ends were 10 bases for V and 1 base for J; bases not matched to a gene: 3. The CDR3 covers 13 residues. Germline-derived CDR1 and CDR2 are LNHDA and SQIVND (reference sequence). The genes are TRBV19 and TRBJ2-3, with TRBD2 identical over 9 bases. The receptor was derived from a human donor who was the organ donor for an intestinal transplant. The sample here was unstimulated CD4+ T cells sorted from spleen or lymph node cells, taken before transplant. The CDR3 bases are TGTGCCACCCAGCGGGGGGGCACAGATACGCAGTATTTT. Its protein is CATQRGGTDTQYF.